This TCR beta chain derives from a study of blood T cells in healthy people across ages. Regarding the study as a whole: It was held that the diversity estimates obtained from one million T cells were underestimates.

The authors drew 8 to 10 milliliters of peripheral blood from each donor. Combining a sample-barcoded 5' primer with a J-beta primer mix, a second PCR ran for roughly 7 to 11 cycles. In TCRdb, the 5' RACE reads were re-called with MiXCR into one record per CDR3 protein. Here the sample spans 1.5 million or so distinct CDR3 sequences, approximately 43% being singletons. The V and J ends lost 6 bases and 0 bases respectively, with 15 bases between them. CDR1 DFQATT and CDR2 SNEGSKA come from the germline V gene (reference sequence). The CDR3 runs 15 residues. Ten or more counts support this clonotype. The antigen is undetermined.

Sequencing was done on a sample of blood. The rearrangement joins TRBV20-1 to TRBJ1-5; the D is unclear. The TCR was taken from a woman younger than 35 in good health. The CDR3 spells CSAAKDGASNQPQHF. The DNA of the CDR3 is TGCAGTGCCGCGAAGGACGGAGCTAGCAATCAGCCCCAGCATTTT.